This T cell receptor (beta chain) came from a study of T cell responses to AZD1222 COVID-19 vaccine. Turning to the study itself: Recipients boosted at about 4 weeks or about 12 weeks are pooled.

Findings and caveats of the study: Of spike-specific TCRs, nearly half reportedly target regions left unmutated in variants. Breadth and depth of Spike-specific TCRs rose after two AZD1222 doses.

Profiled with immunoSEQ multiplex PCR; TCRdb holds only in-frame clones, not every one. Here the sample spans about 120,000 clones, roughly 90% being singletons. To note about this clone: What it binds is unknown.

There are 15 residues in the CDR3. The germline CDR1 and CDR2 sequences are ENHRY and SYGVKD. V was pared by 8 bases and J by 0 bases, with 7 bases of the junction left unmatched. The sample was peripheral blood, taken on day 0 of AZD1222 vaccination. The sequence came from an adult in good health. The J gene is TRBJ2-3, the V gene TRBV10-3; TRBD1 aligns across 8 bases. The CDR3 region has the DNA TGTGCCATCGCAGACAGGGGAACTAGCACAGATACGCAGTATTTT. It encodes CAIADRGTSTDTQYF.